Below are 15 T cell receptor beta chains sequenced from a single sample in a study of T-cell reconstitution after alpha-beta-depleted transplantation in children. Library preparation (for TCRbeta) was performed with unique molecular identifiers. TCRdb reprocessed the PCR reads via MiXCR and lists one record per CDR3 protein. Among around 450,000 distinct CDR3 sequences listed, 15% to 20% were seen once. Sample: PBMCs, mostly from graft donor cells, taken 360 days after TCRalphabeta/CD19-depleted stem cell transplant. The receptor source for this set is a boy in the first two years of life who had a stem cell transplant for Wiskott-Aldrich syndrome, so the T cells may come from the graft donor.

The V call is TRBV4-1, the J call TRBJ1-4; the D is unclear. The germline V and J ends were trimmed by 1 base and 3 bases, with 15 bases remaining between them. The CDR3 runs to 17 residues. The germline gives CDR1 MGHRA, CDR2 YSYEKL. The CDR3 DNA sequence: TGCGCCAGCAGCCAAGTCAAGGGAACAGTGGCTAATGAAAAACTGTTTTTT. It specifies CASSQVKGTVANEKLFF.

The chain has TRBV5-6 and TRBJ1-2; D may be TRBD1 (5 bases). The germline V gene encodes CDR1 SGHDT and CDR2 YYEEEE. V lost 4 bases and J 6 bases, leaving 10 bases between the germline ends. The CDR3 is made up of 12 amino acids. Written as DNA, the CDR3 is TGTGCCAGCAGCCCCGACAGAAATGGCTACACCTTC. Translated, it gives CASSPDRNGYTF. Filled out from reference TRBV5-6 and TRBJ1-2, the complete variable domain reads DAGVTQSPTHLIKTRGQQVTLRCSPKSGHDTVSWYQQALGQGPQFIFQYYEEEERQRGNFPDRFSGHQFPNYSSELNVNALLLGDSALYLCASSPDRNGYTFGSGTRLTVV.

The CDR3, as DNA: TGTGCCAGCAGCCAGATGAGGGTTACAGATACGCAGTATTTT. Residues: CASSQMRVTDTQYF. This chain joins TRBV12-3 or TRBV12-4 and TRBJ2-3, with D possibly being TRBD2 (5 bases). With 6 bases removed from V and 3 bases from J, the gap between germline ends came to 13 bases. This CDR3 has 14 amino acids.

This clonotype was seen only a few times. V gene TRBV4-3 combines with J gene TRBJ2-2; possible D gene TRBD2, 5 bases. The CDR3 totals 15 residues. Trimming took off 3 bases at V and 9 bases at J, with 17 bases between the two ends. Germline V CDR1 and CDR2: LGHNA, YSLEER. Here the CDR3 DNA reads TGCGCCAGCAGCCAGGACTCGGGATCACAAAGGGAGCTGTTTTTT. The encoded protein is CASSQDSGSQRELFF.

The rearrangement links TRBV3-1 to TRBJ2-1; TRBD2 might be the D (5 bases). The germline V gene has CDR1 LGHDT and CDR2 YNNKEL (reference sequence). V was shortened by 2 bases and J by 8 bases, with 13 bases between the two germline ends. The CDR3 spans 14 residues. The CDR3 is CASSQRARTYEQFF. The CDR3 DNA is TGTGCCAGCAGCCAAAGGGCTAGGACTTATGAGCAGTTCTTC.

The chain joins TRBV12-3 or TRBV12-4 to TRBJ1-2, with TRBD1 matching 12 bases. V shed 6 bases and J 4 bases; nucleotides not matched to a gene: 12. The CDR3 spans 17 residues. The CDR3 spells CASSTKGQGAGSYGYTF. The DNA of the CDR3 is TGTGCCAGCAGCACTAAGGGACAGGGGGCTGGTTCCTATGGCTACACCTTC.

The V call is TRBV5-1, the J call TRBJ2-2; D might be TRBD2 (5 bases). V was trimmed by 3 bases and J by 7 bases, leaving 13 bases between them. This CDR3 spans 14 amino acids. Germline V gives CDR1 SGHRS, CDR2 YFSETQ. The CDR3 coding sequence is TGCGCCAGCAGCTGGGCCGGGGAGTTCGGGGAGCTGTTTTTT. Amino acids: CASSWAGEFGELFF.

The chain has TRBV30 and TRBJ2-7; TRBD2 might be the D (6 bases). Germline CDR1 and CDR2: GTSNPN and SVGIG (reference sequence). The CDR3 loop spans 12 amino acids. Trimming stripped 2 bases from V and 3 bases from J, with 8 bases between. Here the CDR3 DNA reads TGTGCCTGGAGTCAGGGACTCTACGAGCAGTACTTC. Translation gives CAWSQGLYEQYF.

The chain employs TRBV7-6 and TRBJ2-1; no reliable D call. The CDR3 is 13 amino acids. V was trimmed by 0 bases and J by 8 bases, leaving 8 bases between them. Germline assignment: CDR1 SGHVS and CDR2 FNYEAQ. Written as DNA, the CDR3 is TGTGCCAGCAGCTTAGCTCGGACGCATGAGCAGTTCTTC. This encodes CASSLARTHEQFF. Variable domain in full (rest from reference TRBV7-6 and TRBJ2-1): GAGVSQSPRYKVTKRGQDVALRCDPISGHVSLYWYRQALGQGPEFLTYFNYEAQQDKSGLPNDRFSAERPEGSISTLTIQRTEQRDSAMYRCASSLARTHEQFFGPGTRLTVL.

The rearrangement links TRBV20-1 to TRBJ1-4; TRBD1 matches at 8 bases. The V and J ends lost 6 bases and 2 bases, in that order; junction bases with no gene match: 2. The CDR3 consists of 13 residues. CDR1 and CDR2 from the germline V gene are DFQATT and SNEGSKA (reference sequence). The CDR3 DNA reads TGCAGTGCGGCAGGGGGCACTAATGAAAAACTGTTTTTT. Translating gives CSAAGGTNEKLFF.

This clonotype was counted between two and nine times. The chain combines TRBV12-3 or TRBV12-4 with TRBJ2-1; D tentatively reads TRBD1 or TRBD2 (5 bases each). V lost 8 bases and J 1 base, leaving 12 bases between the germline ends. This CDR3 has 14 amino acids. CDR3 sequence: CASSGGVSYNEQFF. CDR3 nucleotides: TGTGCCAGCTCTGGGGGTGTTTCCTACAATGAGCAGTTCTTC.

The chain combines TRBV7-2 with TRBJ2-2; perhaps TRBD1 as D (5 bases). There are 17 residues in the CDR3. The V end was cut by 6 bases, the J end by 0 bases, with 17 bases between. CDR1 is SGHTA and CDR2 is FQGNSA in the germline V gene. The CDR3 DNA reads as TGTGCCAGCAGATCCCGACAGACCCCCGCGAACACCGGGGAGCTGTTTTTT. This gives the protein CASRSRQTPANTGELFF.

This clonotype was counted between two and nine times. The CDR3 spells CASSWTGLDNEQFF. The CDR3 DNA sequence: TGTGCCAGCAGTTGGACAGGGCTGGACAATGAGCAGTTCTTC. The chain is built from TRBV6-5 and TRBJ2-1, with 8 bases matching TRBD1. CDR3 length equals 14 residues. Germline CDR1 MNHEY, CDR2 SVGAGI. V was pared by 4 bases and J by 5 bases, with 4 bases of the junction left unmatched.

This clonotype was recorded a few times. The chain couples TRBV12-3 or TRBV12-4 to TRBJ2-2; no firm D call. V gave up 3 bases and J gave up 5 bases, with 13 bases separating them. The CDR3 extends over 15 amino acids. CDR3 residues: CASSLSGGRTGELFF. DNA of the CDR3: TGTGCCAGCAGTTTGTCGGGCGGCCGAACCGGGGAGCTGTTTTTT.

This clonotype was observed a handful of times. This rearrangement joins TRBV30 to TRBJ2-1; D gene ambiguous. The V end was cut by 4 bases, the J end by 8 bases, with 6 bases between. CDR1 is GTSNPN and CDR2 is SVGIG in the germline V gene (reference sequence). The CDR3 covers 10 residues. CDR3: CAWNGDEQFF. CDR3 in DNA: TGTGCCTGGAATGGGGATGAGCAGTTCTTC.